This TCR beta chain was profiled in a study of cytomegalovirus exposure and HLA in healthy donors. Overall study findings and caveats: Analysis was carried out at a later point, and it linked a missense DCLRE1C variant to TCR beta V- and J-gene trimming.

Concerning this clone itself: Its antigen is still unknown.

60 Vbeta and 13 Jbeta primers were used in PCR. This table comes from immunoSEQ multiplex PCR, and its TCRdb copy is limited to in-frame clones, with some not included. The sample has about 190,000 clones; around 77% are singletons. Deletions cut 7 bases from V and 8 bases from J, with 18 bases between. The CDR3 sequence is 14 residues long. Germline V gene lookup returns CDR1 LNHDA and CDR2 SQIVND (reference sequence). This clonotype originated in a woman between 18 and 30 years old in good health and CMV-seronegative. Sequenced input: PBMCs. J is TRBJ2-1 and V is TRBV19; tentative D call: TRBD2 (7 bases). The CDR3 DNA is TGTGCCAGTAAGGAGGGGGGGCCAGTTCATGAGCAGTTCTTC. Residues: CASKEGGPVHEQFF.